This T cell receptor (beta chain) was obtained from a study of beta chain features in type 1 diabetes. Study-level results: All four CD4+ subsets of Type 1 diabetes patients contained TCRB CDR3s that were moderately but significantly shorter.

Sequencing targeted expressed TCRB transcripts, as all isolated RNA had been reverse transcribed. Clones were read by immunoSEQ multiplex PCR, and TCRdb kept only the in-frame ones, dropping some. The sample lists a few hundred thousand clones, 16% occurring once. This clone was seen a few times. No antigen is known for it. The CDR3 has 13 amino acids. Germline-derived CDR1 and CDR2 are MDHEN and SYDVKM. The V segment lost 10 bases and the J segment 4 bases; nucleotides outside the gene matches: 6. Via CD45RO/CCR7/CD25/CD127/CD95/CD27, cells of the CD4+ naive, central memory, regulatory and stem cell-like memory subsets were sorted.

The material sequenced was naive CD4+ T cells from blood. The rearrangement links TRBV28 to TRBJ2-5, with 10 nucleotides matching TRBD1. The sequence came from a man aged 25 to 40 with type 1 diabetes. This chain's CDR3 is CATYRQGAETQYF. The CDR3 nucleotides read TGTGCCACCTACCGACAGGGGGCAGAGACCCAGTACTTC.